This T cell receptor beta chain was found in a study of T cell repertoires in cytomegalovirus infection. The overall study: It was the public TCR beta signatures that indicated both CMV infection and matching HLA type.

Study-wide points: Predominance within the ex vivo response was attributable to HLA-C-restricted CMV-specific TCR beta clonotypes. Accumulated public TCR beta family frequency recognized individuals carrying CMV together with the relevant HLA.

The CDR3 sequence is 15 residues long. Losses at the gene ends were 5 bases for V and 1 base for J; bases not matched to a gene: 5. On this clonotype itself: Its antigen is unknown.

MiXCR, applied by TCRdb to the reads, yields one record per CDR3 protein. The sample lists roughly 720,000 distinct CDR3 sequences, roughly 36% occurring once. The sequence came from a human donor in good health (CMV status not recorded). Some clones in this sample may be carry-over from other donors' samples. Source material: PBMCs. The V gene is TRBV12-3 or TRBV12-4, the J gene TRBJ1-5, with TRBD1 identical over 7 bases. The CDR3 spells CASSPKTGSNQPQHF. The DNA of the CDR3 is TGTGCCAGCAGTCCCAAGACAGGGAGCAATCAGCCCCAGCATTTT.